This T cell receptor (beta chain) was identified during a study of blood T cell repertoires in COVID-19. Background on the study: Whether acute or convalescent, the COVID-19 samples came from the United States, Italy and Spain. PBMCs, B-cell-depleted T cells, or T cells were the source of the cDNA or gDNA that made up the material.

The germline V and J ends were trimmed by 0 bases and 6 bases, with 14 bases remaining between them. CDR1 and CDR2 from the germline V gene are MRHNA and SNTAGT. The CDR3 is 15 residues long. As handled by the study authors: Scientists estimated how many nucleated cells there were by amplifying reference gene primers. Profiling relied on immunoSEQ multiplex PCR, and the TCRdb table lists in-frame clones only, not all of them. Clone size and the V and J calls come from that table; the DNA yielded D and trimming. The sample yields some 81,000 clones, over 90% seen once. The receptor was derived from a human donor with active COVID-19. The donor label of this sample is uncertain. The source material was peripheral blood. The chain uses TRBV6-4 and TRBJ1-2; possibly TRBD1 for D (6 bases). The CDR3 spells CASSDSVGASDGYTF. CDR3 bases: TGTGCCAGCAGTGACTCCGTGGGGGCTTCGGATGGCTACACCTTC.